Here is one T cell receptor beta chain with its context. This entry belongs to a study of blood T cell repertoires in COVID-19. Whole-study context: Sites in the United States, Italy and Spain provided acute and convalescent COVID-19 samples. T cells, B-cell-depleted T cells, or PBMCs supplied cDNA or gDNA.

V shed 3 bases and J 7 bases; nucleotides not matched to a gene: 10. There are 15 residues in the CDR3. Germline CDR1 LNHDA, CDR2 SQIVND (reference sequence). As handled by the study authors: Estimated nucleated cell counts came from reference gene primer amplification. Libraries were prepared by immunoSEQ multiplex PCR; TCRdb keeps only in-frame clonotypes and omits some of them. Clone size and V and J calls were adopted from that table, with D and trimming inferred from the DNA. This table has over 100,000 clones, about 79% appearing once. The receptor comes from a woman older than 75 with acute or convalescent COVID-19. The chain uses TRBV19 and TRBJ2-7; TRBD2 matches 9 bases. The sequenced sample was peripheral blood. CDR3 region: CASSMMVAGVLEQYF. The CDR3, as DNA: TGTGCCAGTAGTATGATGGTAGCGGGAGTTTTGGAGCAGTACTTC.